This is a list of T cell receptor beta chains from one sample in a study of radiotherapy plus CTLA-4 blockade in lung cancer. This table comes from immunoSEQ multiplex PCR, and its TCRdb copy is limited to in-frame clones, with some not included. The top ten hold roughly two fifths of the sample, which has about 73,000 clones, around 90% seen once. Sequencing used peripheral blood, obtained from a patient treated with radiotherapy plus ipilimumab. These receptors were obtained from a human donor with non-small cell lung cancer that progressed on radiotherapy plus ipilimumab. CDR3s include the opening cysteine and the closing phenylalanine or tryptophan. The order of the fields is V gene, J gene, D gene, clone size, CDR3 DNA, CDR3 protein. The D gene is left open where the match is weak. Clone size is given for some rows only: seen once, a few or many times, or a class if the clone is expanded.

TRBV7-3	TRBJ2-3	.	.	TGTGCCAGCAGCCTCCCTACGAATACGCAGTATTTT	CASSLPTNTQYF
TRBV5-5	TRBJ2-7	.	.	TGTGCCAGCAGCTTGGAACTTCGCTCCTACGAGCAGTACTTC	CASSLELRSYEQYF
TRBV5-4	TRBJ2-7	TRBD2	.	TGTGCCAGCAGCTTGTTCACTAGCGGGAGGCCCGCGATGAAATCCTACGAGCAGTACTTC	CASSLFTSGRPAMKSYEQYF
TRBV9	TRBJ2-1	TRBD2	.	TGTGCCAGCAGCGTAACAGGACTAGCGGTTAGCTCCTACAATGAGCAGTTCTTC	CASSVTGLAVSSYNEQFF
TRBV19	TRBJ1-5	.	.	TGTGCCAGTAGTGTTACAACTCAGCCCCAGCATTTT	CASSVTTQPQHF
TRBV19	TRBJ1-2	TRBD1	.	TGTGCCAGTACCGAGGGACAGGGGGGAACGAACTATGGCTACACCTTC	CASTEGQGGTNYGYTF
TRBV7-2	TRBJ2-1	.	.	TGTGCCAGCAGCTCGCAGGGACTGGAGTCACACAATGAGCAGTTCTTC	CASSSQGLESHNEQFF
TRBV6-4	TRBJ2-5	.	.	TGTGCCAGCAGCCCATCGGCCGGACAAGAGACCCAGTACTTC	CASSPSAGQETQYF
TRBV28	TRBJ2-5	.	.	TGTGCCAGCAGTACCGGGACTGCGGTCGTTACCGGGACCCAGTACTTC	CASSTGTAVVTGTQYF
TRBV6-5	TRBJ2-5	.	.	TGTGCCAGCAGTTACGCTTCGGGCGGGGAGACCCAGTACTTC	CASSYASGGETQYF
TRBV27	TRBJ2-1	TRBD1	.	TGTGCCAGCTGCCGGACAGGTTTCGTCAATGAGCAGTTCTTC	CASCRTGFVNEQFF
TRBV4-1	TRBJ1-1	.	.	TGCGCCAGCAGCCAACTTGGCTGGGTCACTGAAGCTTTCTTT	CASSQLGWVTEAFF
TRBV10-1	TRBJ2-2	TRBD2	.	TGCGCCAGCAGGAGCGGGAGGGACACCGGGGAGCTGTTTTTT	CASRSGRDTGELFF
TRBV11-2	TRBJ2-7	.	once	TGTGCCAGCAGCTTAGAGGGGAACGGCGAGCAGTACTTC	CASSLEGNGEQYF
TRBV4-1	TRBJ2-3	TRBD1	.	TGCGCCAGCAGCCAAGACAGGGGGCCTCCAGATACGCAGTATTTT	CASSQDRGPPDTQYF
TRBV30	TRBJ1-3	.	.	TGTGCCTGTCCCTGGGGGACCGACTCTGGAAACACCATATATTTT	CACPWGTDSGNTIYF
TRBV5-6	TRBJ1-5	.	.	TGTGCCAGCAGCTTGGGAGCGGCAAGTAGCAATCAGCCCCAGCATTTT	CASSLGAASSNQPQHF
TRBV6-4	TRBJ2-2	.	few	TGTGCCAGCAGTGAGCGGGAGAACACCGGGGAGCTGTTTTTT	CASSERENTGELFF
TRBV28	TRBJ2-7	.	.	TGTGCCAGCGCCGACAGGACGAGCTCCTACGAGCAGTACTTC	CASADRTSSYEQYF
TRBV2	TRBJ2-5	.	.	TGTGCCAGCAGTACTGGGACCCTTCGAGAGACCCAGTACTTC	CASSTGTLRETQYF
TRBV30	TRBJ2-1	TRBD2	.	TGTGCCTGGAGTGGGTCTAGCGGGAGGGGACAGTTCTTC	CAWSGSSGRGQFF
TRBV5-1	TRBJ2-2	.	few	TGCGCCAGCAGCTTGGATTCTGTGTTCACCGGGGAGCTGTTTTTT	CASSLDSVFTGELFF
TRBV1	TRBJ2-7	.	.	TGCACCAGCAGCCTGGAGACTAGCGGGAGTTCTGAGCAGTACTTC	CTSSLETSGSSEQYF
TRBV11-2	TRBJ2-1	TRBD2	.	TGTGCCAGCAGCCCTATTAGCGGGAAGGGCCCCAATGAGCAGTTCTTC	CASSPISGKGPNEQFF
TRBV29-1	TRBJ2-1	.	.	TGCAGCGTTGCGAGGGACAGCCCAACTAGCGGCGAGTTCTTC	CSVARDSPTSGEFF
TRBV5-1	TRBJ2-7	TRBD1	.	TGCGCCAGCAGCTTGGCCGATTTGGGACAGGGGGCATACGAGCAGTACTTC	CASSLADLGQGAYEQYF
TRBV6-5	TRBJ2-6	.	.	TGTGCCTCCAAGGGGTACTCTGGGGCCAACGTCCTGACTTTC	CASKGYSGANVLTF
TRBV19	TRBJ2-2	.	.	TGTGCCAGTAGTAGGGTTCCGAACACCGGGGAGCTGTTTTTT	CASSRVPNTGELFF
TRBV27	TRBJ2-7	TRBD2	.	TGTGCCAGCAGTTTAGTCATTGGCGGGAGTGTCTACGAGCAGTACTTC	CASSLVIGGSVYEQYF
TRBV7-2	TRBJ2-3	.	.	TGTGCCAGCCGCGACGGGATCTCCCAGACCTACCTAGATACGCAGTATTTT	CASRDGISQTYLDTQYF
TRBV6-1	TRBJ2-1	.	.	TGTGCCAGCAGTGAAAGGTTGTCCCCACATGAGCAGTTCTTC	CASSERLSPHEQFF
TRBV7-8	TRBJ2-3	TRBD2	.	TGTGCCAGCAGCGACCGACTAGCGGGAGAAGGCACAGATACGCAGTATTTT	CASSDRLAGEGTDTQYF
TRBV4-1	TRBJ2-5	TRBD2	once	TGCGCCAGCAGCCAACGACTAGCGGAAGAGACCCAGTACTTC	CASSQRLAEETQYF
TRBV9	TRBJ2-7	.	.	TGTGCCAGCAGCGAGGGGGGTGGCTCCTACGAGCAGTACTTC	CASSEGGGSYEQYF
TRBV6-5	TRBJ1-2	.	.	TGTGCCAGCAGAACCCAGGGGCTTGGCTATGGCTACACCTTC	CASRTQGLGYGYTF
TRBV4-1	TRBJ2-2	TRBD2	.	TGCGCCAGCAGCCTTGGGGGACTAGCGGGAGGTGTCACCGGGGAGCTGTTTTTT	CASSLGGLAGGVTGELFF
TRBV28	TRBJ2-7	.	once	TGTGCCAGCAGCCTAACCGTGGGCGAGCAGTACTTC	CASSLTVGEQYF
TRBV2	TRBJ2-5	.	.	TGTGCCAGCAGTGATGCAAGAGAGACCCAGTACTTC	CASSDARETQYF
TRBV5-4	TRBJ2-1	TRBD1	.	TGTGCCAGCAGCTTGTCAGGGGGTAATGAGCAGTTCTTC	CASSLSGGNEQFF
TRBV2	TRBJ2-5	.	.	TGTGCCAGCATGGGCCAGGGGCAAGAGACCCAGTACTTC	CASMGQGQETQYF
TRBV29-1	TRBJ2-7	TRBD2	.	TGCAGCGTTGTAAGACTAGCGGGAGCCCCCTACGAGCAGTACTTC	CSVVRLAGAPYEQYF
TRBV2	TRBJ2-3	.	.	TGTGCCACCGCCGAGGCCGGGACAGATACGCAGTATTTT	CATAEAGTDTQYF
TRBV25-1	TRBJ1-2	.	few	TGTGCCAGCAGTGACGGTTCCGACCCGGGGTATGGCTACACCTTC	CASSDGSDPGYGYTF
TRBV19	TRBJ1-2	.	.	TGTGCCAGTTCAGAGAAGGGCCAAGGCTACACCTTC	CASSEKGQGYTF
TRBV28	TRBJ1-5	TRBD1	.	TGTGCCAGCAGTTTTGACAGGGCCAGCAATCAGCCCCAGCATTTT	CASSFDRASNQPQHF
TRBV20-1	TRBJ2-5	.	.	TGCAGTGCTAGAACAGGGAAGCCCCAGTACTTC	CSARTGKPQYF
TRBV30	TRBJ2-3	.	.	TGTGCCTGGAGCCTAGGGGGGACAGATACGCAGTATTTT	CAWSLGGTDTQYF
TRBV30	TRBJ1-5	.	.	TGTGCCTGGAGCCGAGATAGCAATCAGCCCCAGCATTTT	CAWSRDSNQPQHF
TRBV7-9	TRBJ2-1	.	.	TGTGCCAGCAGCCCAAGTCCCTATGAGCAGTTCTTC	CASSPSPYEQFF
TRBV29-1	TRBJ2-7	.	.	TGCAGCGTTCAAACTAGGATCTCCTACGAGCAGTACTTC	CSVQTRISYEQYF
TRBV4-1	TRBJ2-2	.	once	TGCGCCAGCAGCCAAGGGACGGGACTCCTGAACACCGGGGAGCTGTTTTTT	CASSQGTGLLNTGELFF
TRBV20-1	TRBJ2-1	.	.	TGCAGTGCTAGCGGAGAGAATGAGCAGTTCTTC	CSASGENEQFF
TRBV28	TRBJ2-3	.	.	TGTGCCAGCGGCCGGAGCACAGATACGCAGTATTTT	CASGRSTDTQYF